The entry below describes one TCR beta chain. Its antigen remains unknown. This sample is part of a study of blood T cells in healthy people across ages. Study-wide results and caveats: Donor CMV status was unknown, possibly confounding expanded clonotype changes.

Combining a sample-barcoded 5' primer with a J-beta primer mix, a second PCR ran for roughly 6 to 12 cycles. TCRdb reprocessed the 5' RACE reads with MiXCR, giving one entry per CDR3 protein. The table includes under 1,100,000 distinct CDR3 sequences, 20% to 25% detected once. The same data also contributed to another study, on T cells of mothers and their children. From that second work: Reads obtained per mother exceeded 10 million TCR beta CDR3 reads, with several million obtained per child. No clone of persistent microchimeric T cells was detected.

The sequencing input was blood. This clonotype was obtained from a girl aged 2 to 10 in good health.

CDR3 region: CASSLVMGKGETQYF. The CDR3 DNA reads TGTGCCAGCAGCTTGGTAATGGGGAAGGGGGAGACCCAGTACTTC. The chain uses TRBV7-2 and TRBJ2-5, with a possible D match to TRBD1 (5 bases). Germline lookup yields CDR1 SGHTA and CDR2 FQGNSA. The CDR3 has 15 amino acids. V was clipped by 3 bases and J by 5 bases, with 16 bases between them.